This entry is about one T cell receptor (beta chain). The length of the CDR3 is 16 residues. Germline CDR1 reads LGHNA; CDR2 reads YNFKEQ. V shed 5 bases, J shed 1 base, and the junction held 8 bases outside the gene matches. Authors' methods: Reference gene primer amplification gave nucleated cell count estimates. Libraries were prepared by immunoSEQ multiplex PCR; TCRdb keeps only in-frame clonotypes and omits some of them. Clonal size and the V and J genes are those of that table, whereas D and trimming came from the DNA. Here the sample spans around 64,000 clones, around 80% being singletons. The data belong to a study of blood T cell repertoires in COVID-19. Across the study: The origin of the acute and convalescent COVID-19 samples was the United States, Italy and Spain. PBMCs, B-cell-depleted T cells, or T cells provided the cDNA or gDNA that made up the material.

The origin of this receptor is a man aged 60 to 69 with acute or convalescent COVID-19. The chain recombines TRBV4-2 with TRBJ1-2; 9 bases line up with TRBD1. Sequenced sample: peripheral blood. The CDR3 DNA reads as TGTGCCAGCAGCACCCGGACAGGGGAGGATAACTATGGCTACACCTTC. The encoded protein is CASSTRTGEDNYGYTF.